One and the same sample provided the 23 T cell receptor beta chains below, sequenced in a study of CD8 T cells in ankylosing spondylitis. TCRdb called the 5' RACE reads again in MiXCR, with one record for every CDR3 protein. This table has tens of thousands of distinct CDR3 sequences, roughly 5% appearing once. Sequencing was done on a sample of blood, either unsorted or a sorted T cell fraction (not recorded which). Source of these receptors: a male donor with ankylosing spondylitis or in good health (not recorded which).

This clonotype was picked up many times. This chain joins TRBV12-3 or TRBV12-4 and TRBJ2-2; D is undetermined. This CDR3 region has 16 residues. The V end was cut by 4 bases, the J end by 4 bases, with 16 bases between. The CDR3 DNA reads as TGTGCCAGCAGTTCCCTCCTCGGACCAACCACCGGGGAGCTGTTTTTT. Translation: CASSSLLGPTTGELFF.

This clonotype was seen repeatedly, ten times or more. The chain uses TRBV12-3 or TRBV12-4 and TRBJ2-1; D is perhaps TRBD2 (6 bases). This CDR3 contains 15 residues. V gave up 6 bases and J gave up 0 bases, with 12 bases separating them. CDR3 bases: TGTGCCAGCAGCATTGGGGGGAGCTCCTACAATGAGCAGTTCTTC. Translating gives CASSIGGSSYNEQFF.

This clonotype showed up many times. The CDR3 DNA reads as TGTGCCAGCAGACAGGGAGAAGGTACTGAAGCTTTCTTT. Translation: CASRQGEGTEAFF. The gene calls are TRBV6-1 and TRBJ1-1; a possible D gene is TRBD1 (6 bases). V lost 6 bases to trimming and J lost 5 bases, with 13 bases between them. Germline V gene lookup returns CDR1 MNHNS and CDR2 SASEGT. This CDR3 is 13 amino acids long.

This clonotype was seen a handful of times. The V and J genes are TRBV4-3 and TRBJ1-3; 8 nucleotides align to TRBD1. The CDR3 is 15 residues long. Germline V gene data show CDR1 as LGHNA and CDR2 as YSLEER. The J segment lost 4 bases and the V segment lost 4 bases, leaving 6 bases of the junction unmatched. The CDR3 region is CASSPTGVYGNTIYF. CDR3 coding DNA: TGCGCCAGCAGCCCGACAGGGGTTTACGGAAACACCATATATTTT.

This clonotype occurred many times. V is TRBV20-1 and J is TRBJ2-5; D is ambiguous. The ends were cut back, 0 bases at V and 1 base at J, with 6 bases in the middle. The CDR3 is made up of 13 amino acids. Germline values: CDR1 DFQATT, CDR2 SNEGSKA (reference sequence). CDR3: CSARDRFQETQYF. DNA of the CDR3: TGCAGTGCTAGAGATCGATTCCAAGAGACCCAGTACTTC.

Points on this clonotype: At one boundary the junction diverges from the germline segment, which might be a read error. The rearrangement uses TRBV19 and TRBJ1-1, with 7 bases identical to TRBD1. CDR1 is LNHDA and CDR2 is SQIVND in the germline V gene (reference sequence). The CDR3 totals 15 residues. This CDR3 is CVSTDRQGRNTEAFF. The CDR3 coding sequence is TGTGTCAGTACCGATAGACAGGGAAGGAACACTGAAGCTTTCTTT.

With respect to this clonotype: A much larger clone is a single base away; this may be a read error. The chain carries TRBV9 and TRBJ1-6, with D hard to call. Germline values: CDR1 SGDLS, CDR2 YYNGEE. V was clipped by 0 bases and J by 12 bases, with 16 bases between them. The CDR3 loop spans 15 amino acids. CDR3 amino acids: CASSVEGIQVVPLHF. DNA for the CDR3: TGTGCCAGCAGCGTAGAGGGCATCCAAGTAGTACCCCTCCACTTT.

This clonotype was counted only a few times. The chain has TRBV3-1 and TRBJ1-6; the match to TRBD1 covers 10 bases. V trimming: 7 bases; J trimming: 7 bases; junction bases outside the gene matches: 7. The V gene's germline CDR1 is LGHDT and CDR2 YNNKEL (reference sequence). The CDR3 extends over 15 amino acids. In nucleotides, the CDR3 is TGTGCCAGCACCAGCGGGACAGGGGTAAATTCACCCCTCCACTTT. It specifies CASTSGTGVNSPLHF.

This clonotype was picked up many times. The chain couples TRBV4-3 to TRBJ2-1, with TRBD2 matching over 8 bases. CDR3 length: 16 amino acids. Trimming at V came to 5 bases and at J to 6 bases, leaving 12 bases not matched to a gene. Per germline, CDR1 LGHNA and CDR2 YSLEER. The DNA of the CDR3 is TGCGCCAGCAGCTCCGAACCCGGGGGGGGAGGCAATGAGCAGTTCTTC. Translation: CASSSEPGGGGNEQFF.

This clonotype was counted many times. CDR3 residues: CASSSENSYEQYF. The CDR3 coding sequence is TGTGCCAGCAGCTCAGAGAACTCCTACGAGCAGTACTTC. V usage is TRBV7-2 and J usage is TRBJ2-7; no firm D call. The CDR3 covers 13 residues. Germline V gives CDR1 SGHTA, CDR2 FQGNSA. V lost 4 bases and J 0 bases, leaving 7 bases between the germline ends.

The table lists this clonotype with many counts. The chain combines TRBV29-1 with TRBJ2-7; the D gene could be TRBD1 or TRBD2 (6 bases each). CDR1 is SQVTM, CDR2 ANQGSEA, per germline. This CDR3 is built from 14 residues. Trimming cost V 7 bases and J 2 bases, with 18 bases left between them. CDR3: CSAGEKGGAYEQYF. The CDR3 nucleotides read TGCAGCGCAGGGGAGAAGGGGGGAGCCTACGAGCAGTACTTC.

This clonotype appeared many times. The chain carries TRBV7-7 and TRBJ2-5; 8 bases match TRBD2. The CDR3 spans 17 residues. J gave up 1 base and V 1 base, and 8 bases lay outside the gene matches. Germline V gives CDR1 SSHAT, CDR2 FNYEAQ (reference sequence). The DNA for the CDR3 is TGTGCCAGCAGCTTAGGGGCGCTAGCGGGCAGCCAAGAGACCCAGTACTTC. This codes for CASSLGALAGSQETQYF.

The table lists this clonotype with many counts. The rearrangement joins TRBV24-1 to TRBJ2-3; the match to TRBD1 covers 8 bases. Losses at the gene ends were 6 bases for V and 9 bases for J; bases not matched to a gene: 7. Germline V gives CDR1 KGHDR, CDR2 SFDVKD. The CDR3 covers 13 residues. CDR3 in DNA: TGTGCCACCAGTAGGACGGCAGGGGGCACGCAGTATTTT. Its translation: CATSRTAGGTQYF.

This clonotype has at least ten counts. The chain recombines TRBV29-1 with TRBJ1-1; D remains unclear. V lost 7 bases to trimming and J lost 8 bases, with 14 bases between them. CDR1 and CDR2 from the germline V gene are SQVTM and ANQGSEA. The CDR3 is 11 amino acids. Here the CDR3 reads CSGISGEEAFF. The CDR3 region has the DNA TGCAGCGGAATATCAGGCGAAGAAGCTTTCTTT.

In its sample, this clonotype was seen many times. The chain combines TRBV18 with TRBJ1-5; 7 bases fit TRBD1. The germline V gene encodes CDR1 KGHSH and CDR2 LQKENI. The CDR3 totals 14 residues. The trim removed 2 bases at V and 3 bases at J, leaving 1 base unmatched. The CDR3 bases are TGTGCCAGCTCACCAGGGACAGACAATCAGCCCCAGCATTTT. Translated: CASSPGTDNQPQHF.

This clonotype showed up many times. J is TRBJ2-1 and V is TRBV10-3; 10 bases are shared with TRBD1. This CDR3 comprises 15 residues. Germline assignment: CDR1 ENHRY and CDR2 SYGVKD. V lost 2 bases and J lost 6; bases outside the gene matches: 4. In DNA, the CDR3 is TGTGCCATCAGTGAGGACAGGGGGCGCGGCAATGAGCAGTTCTTC. Amino acid sequence: CAISEDRGRGNEQFF.

This clonotype was detected ten times or more. The chain employs TRBV5-1 and TRBJ1-4; no clear D. V gave up 4 bases and J gave up 0 bases, with 16 bases separating them. The CDR3 runs 17 residues. Looked up from germline, CDR1 is SGHRS and CDR2 is YFSETQ. In DNA, the CDR3 is TGCGCCAGCAGCGCCGCCGGCTACCCAACAACTAATGAAAAACTGTTTTTT. The encoded protein is CASSAAGYPTTNEKLFF. The variable domain in full, with the rest retrieved from reference TRBV5-1 and TRBJ1-4, is KAGVTQTPRYLIKTRGQQVTLSCSPISGHRSVSWYQQTPGQGLQFLFEYFSETQRNKGNFPGRFSGRQFSNSRSEMNVSTLELGDSALYLCASSAAGYPTTNEKLFFGSGTQLSVL.

With regard to this clonotype: It may be a read error: a sequence one base away is much more abundant. This chain connects TRBV3-1 to TRBJ2-7; TRBD2 aligns across 10 bases. The CDR3 contains 17 residues. Per the germline V gene, CDR1 is LGHDT and CDR2 is YNNKEL (reference sequence). The CDR3 is CASCQDSGLAGVYEQYF. The CDR3 nucleotides read TGTGCCAGCTGCCAAGATAGTGGGCTAGCGGGGGTCTACGAGCAGTACTTC.

Ten or more counts support this clonotype. The chain links TRBV27 to TRBJ1-5; D call uncertain. The CDR3 is made up of 13 amino acids. The germline V gene has CDR1 MNHEY and CDR2 SMNVEV (reference sequence). Deletions cut 4 bases from V and 5 bases from J, with 9 bases between. CDR3 DNA sequence: TGTGCCAGCAGTTCACGACGGGATCAGCCCCAGCATTTT. Its translation is CASSSRRDQPQHF.

This clonotype has ten or more counts. This chain uses TRBV2 with TRBJ2-6; no definite D call. Between the trimmed V and J ends, which lost 0 bases and 2 bases, there was a span of 5 bases. CDR1 and CDR2 (germline): SNHLY, FYNNEI. The length of the CDR3 is 15 residues. Here the CDR3 reads CASSEAQAGANVLTF. The CDR3 DNA sequence: TGTGCCAGCAGTGAAGCGCAAGCTGGGGCCAACGTCCTGACTTTC. Combining the CDR3 with reference TRBV2 and TRBJ2-6 gives the whole variable domain EPEVTQTPSHQVTQMGQEVILRCVPISNHLYFYWYRQILGQKVEFLVSFYNNEISEKSEIFDDQFSVERPDGSNFTLKIRSTKLEDSAMYFCASSEAQAGANVLTFGAGSRLTVL.

The chain carries TRBV30 and TRBJ2-5; a possible D gene is TRBD2 (6 bases). The germline V gene encodes CDR1 GTSNPN and CDR2 SVGIG (reference sequence). CDR3 length: 15 amino acids. The germline V and J ends were trimmed by 2 bases and 5 bases, with 18 bases remaining between them. The CDR3 loop reads CAWSRDSGGRETQYF. DNA for the CDR3: TGTGCCTGGAGTAGGGATAGCGGAGGGAGGGAGACCCAGTACTTC.

There are many counts of this clonotype. The chain employs TRBV20-1 and TRBJ2-3; 8 nucleotides align to TRBD1. CDR3 length: 14 residues. Germline V gene sequence: CDR1 DFQATT, CDR2 SNEGSKA (reference sequence). The trim removed 6 bases at V and 2 bases at J, leaving 7 bases unmatched. The CDR3 DNA is TGCAGTGCCGACAGGGGAAAAAACACAGATACGCAGTATTTT. It codes for CSADRGKNTDTQYF.

This clonotype was recorded many times. This chain uses TRBV28 with TRBJ2-3, with D unresolved. V was clipped by 8 bases and J by 1 base, with 7 bases between them. The CDR3 totals 12 residues. Germline values: CDR1 MDHEN, CDR2 SYDVKM. The CDR3 protein is CASQKGTDTQYF. CDR3 in DNA: TGTGCCAGCCAGAAAGGCACAGATACGCAGTATTTT.